A single sample gave rise to the 15 T cell receptor beta chains below, sequenced in a study of cytomegalovirus exposure and HLA in healthy donors. PCR employed 60 Vbeta and 13 Jbeta primers. Sequencing used immunoSEQ multiplex PCR; TCRdb keeps in-frame clones, though not all of them. Recorded for this sample: more than 75,000 clones. Sequenced material: PBMCs. The receptors come from a man aged 45-60 years in good health and CMV-seropositive.

The chain carries TRBV4-1 and TRBJ2-3; the D gene is possibly TRBD1 (5 bases). The length of the CDR3 is 13 residues. The V end was cut by 6 bases, the J end by 1 base, with 8 bases between. The germline gives CDR1 MGHRA, CDR2 YSYEKL. CDR3 bases: TGCGCCAGCAGACCGACAGGCACAGATACGCAGTATTTT. Its translation: CASRPTGTDTQYF.

The chain employs TRBV7-9 and TRBJ1-1; the match to TRBD1 covers 8 bases. Germline CDR1 is SEHNR and CDR2 is FQNEAQ (reference sequence). Trimming at V came to 3 bases and at J to 6 bases, leaving 6 bases not matched to a gene. This CDR3 has 14 amino acids. The CDR3 sequence: CASSLNRGQAEAFF. The CDR3 DNA is TGTGCCAGCAGCTTGAACAGGGGACAGGCTGAAGCTTTCTTT.

The chain has TRBV6-5 and TRBJ2-2; weak D call: TRBD2 (5 bases). The germline CDR1 and CDR2 sequences are MNHEY and SVGAGI. The length of the CDR3 is 14 residues. V was shortened by 0 bases and J by 12 bases, with 14 bases between the two germline ends. The CDR3, as DNA: TGTGCCAGCAGTTACTCGTACGAGTCGGGGAAGCTGTTTTTT. This encodes CASSYSYESGKLFF.

The chain combines TRBV7-2 with TRBJ2-7; TRBD2 aligns across 8 bases. The CDR3 sequence is 16 residues long. Unmatched junction bases numbered 9, after V lost 5 bases and J lost 0 bases. Germline loops: CDR1 SGHTA, CDR2 FQGNSA. In nucleotides, the CDR3 is TGTGCCAGCAGCCCGGGAGGGACTCTGAGCTCCTACGAGCAGTACGTC. Translating it yields CASSPGGTLSSYEQYV.

The chain uses TRBV7-3 and TRBJ2-3; 7 nucleotides line up with TRBD1. Germline V CDR1 and CDR2: SGHTA, FQGTGA. Trimming cost V 5 bases and J 4 bases; bases outside gene matches: 3. This CDR3 is built from 13 residues. The CDR3 here is CASSTGQSDTQYF. As DNA, the CDR3 is TGTGCCAGCAGCACGGGACAGTCAGATACGCAGTATTTT.

The chain's CDR3 is CASSYSGFGGYEQYV. The CDR3 nucleotides are TGTGCCAGCAGCTATAGCGGCTTTGGGGGTTACGAGCAGTACGTC. V usage is TRBV5-6 and J usage is TRBJ2-7; D possibly corresponds to TRBD2 (6 bases). The V end was cut by 3 bases, the J end by 4 bases, with 17 bases between. Germline CDR1 and CDR2: SGHDT and YYEEEE. This CDR3 has 15 amino acids.

The gene calls are TRBV29-1 and TRBJ1-1; D not resolved. Germline CDR1 is SQVTM and CDR2 is ANQGSEA. Trimming took off 3 bases at V and 9 bases at J, with 20 bases between the two ends. The CDR3 has 14 residues. The CDR3 DNA is TGCAGCGTTGATCTTCCCCAAGGAGGAGGGCAAGCTTTCTTT. Translation gives CSVDLPQGGGQAFF.

This sequence joins TRBV7-2 and TRBJ1-2; the D is unclear. CDR1 and CDR2 from the germline V gene are SGHTA and FQGNSA. Trimming cost V 3 bases and J 1 base, with 3 bases left between them. This CDR3 region has 12 residues. The CDR3 reads CASSFSNYGYTF. The CDR3, as DNA: TGTGCCAGCAGCTTTAGTAACTATGGCTACACCTTC.

V is TRBV7-6 and J is TRBJ1-1, with 7 bases that match TRBD1. The CDR3 is made up of 13 amino acids. Looked up from germline, CDR1 is SGHVS and CDR2 is FNYEAQ. Trimming removed 6 bases from V and 1 base from J; junction bases left unmatched: 2. The CDR3, as DNA: TGTGCCAGCAGGCCAGGGGGGAACACTGAAGCTTTCTTT. It specifies CASRPGGNTEAFF.

The chain uses TRBV11-1 and TRBJ2-7; D perhaps matches TRBD2 (5 bases). This CDR3 spans 14 amino acids. Germline V gives CDR1 SGHAT, CDR2 FQDESV (reference sequence). V dropped 0 bases and J dropped 7 bases, with 13 bases sitting between them. CDR3 amino acids: CASSLAPGSTEQYF. CDR3 nucleotide sequence: TGTGCCAGCAGCTTAGCTCCGGGATCGACGGAGCAGTACTTC.

J is TRBJ2-6 and V is TRBV28; D unclear. Germline V lookup: CDR1 MDHEN, CDR2 SYDVKM. Trimming pared 5 bases from V and 2 bases from J, leaving 10 bases between. This CDR3 region has 15 residues. For the CDR3, the DNA is TGTGCCAGCAGTCCAAGTTCGGCTGGGGCCAACGTCCTGACTTTC. It yields the protein CASSPSSAGANVLTF.

The V call is TRBV9, the J call TRBJ2-1; TRBD2 aligns across 10 bases. J was trimmed by 7 bases and V by 3 bases; bases with no gene match: 10. Germline V gene lookup returns CDR1 SGDLS and CDR2 YYNGEE. There are 16 residues in the CDR3. The CDR3 here is CASSGEREGQGNEQFF. The CDR3 DNA reads as TGTGCCAGCAGCGGAGAGCGGGAGGGCCAGGGGAATGAGCAGTTCTTC. Looking up the rest from reference TRBV9 and TRBJ2-1 gives the full variable domain: DSGVTQTPKHLITATGQRVTLRCSPRSGDLSVYWYQQSLDQGLQFLIQYYNGEERAKGNILERFSAQQFPDLHSELNLSSLELGDSALYFCASSGEREGQGNEQFFGPGTRLTVL.

The CDR3 DNA follows: TGTGCCAGCAGCACCCGGGTCTGGGGGGAGCATGAAAAACTGTTTTTT. Translation: CASSTRVWGEHEKLFF. The chain employs TRBV7-9 and TRBJ1-4, with TRBD1 as a possible D gene (5 bases). The CDR3 runs to 16 residues. Germline CDR1 and CDR2: SEHNR and FQNEAQ (reference sequence). Trimming cost V 5 bases and J 6 bases, with 19 bases left between them.

This rearrangement joins TRBV4-3 to TRBJ1-5, with D unclear. V dropped 0 bases and J dropped 1 base, with 7 bases sitting between them. Per the germline V gene, CDR1 is LGHNA and CDR2 is YSLEER. The CDR3 has 15 amino acids. CDR3 region: CASSQDGGSNQPQHF. CDR3 nucleotides: TGCGCCAGCAGCCAAGATGGCGGCAGCAATCAGCCCCAGCATTTT.

V is TRBV21-1 and J is TRBJ2-7; TRBD2, the table's D call, was not compared with the DNA. TRBV21-1 is a pseudogene segment. The CDR3 sequence is 15 residues long. The CDR3 DNA follows: TGTGCCAGCAGCAGACCGGGACTAGGGGACCACGAGCAGTACGTC. It codes for CASSRPGLGDHEQYV.